This T cell receptor beta chain was recorded in a study of cytomegalovirus exposure and HLA in healthy donors. Trimming pared 7 bases from V and 0 bases from J, leaving 8 bases between. The V gene's germline CDR1 is SGHRS and CDR2 YFSETQ. The CDR3 contains 13 residues. Points on this clone: Its antigen is not known.

Findings and limits, study-wide: Later analysis showed most CMV-associated TCR beta chains appearing HLA-restricted. In most subjects, TCR beta sequences reportedly gave accurate predictions of HLA-A and HLA-B alleles. In a later analysis, at a false discovery rate of 0.05, approximately 16,000 TCR beta sequences were associated with HLA alleles.

The PCR used 60 Vbeta and 13 Jbeta primers. Authors' methods: In a later analysis, of tens of millions of unique beta chains, around 9.9 million appeared in at least two donors. Sequencing used immunoSEQ multiplex PCR; TCRdb keeps in-frame clones, though not all of them. D and trimming were read from the DNA, whereas the V and J calls and clone size are those reported in that table. The data contain about 140,000 clones, about three quarters of them seen just once; the ten biggest clones take up approximately 4%. The sequencing sample was made of PBMCs. V usage is TRBV5-1 and J usage is TRBJ2-1, with a tentative D call TRBD2 (6 bases). This receptor was taken from a man aged 18 to 30 in good health and CMV-seronegative. The CDR3 sequence: CASGTVSYNEQFF. CDR3 nucleotides: TGCGCCAGCGGGACTGTCTCCTACAATGAGCAGTTCTTC.